The 5 T cell receptor beta chains presented below share a single source sample, sequenced in a study of T-cell memory formation after mild COVID-19. TCRdb itself ran the 5' RACE reads through MiXCR, one entry per CDR3 protein. The sample lists nearly 110,000 distinct CDR3 sequences; approximately 15% were seen once. The sequenced sample was PBMCs or a T cell subset sorted from them (not recorded which). Source of these receptors: a man aged 18 to 29 who had mild COVID-19 (a few samples of this study predate the infection). Cell type and time point are not known.

This clonotype was counted between two and nine times. The V gene is TRBV7-9, the J gene TRBJ2-4; 14 bases are shared with TRBD2. The V segment lost 5 bases and the J segment 5 bases; nucleotides outside the gene matches: 11. The CDR3 length is 18 residues. Germline V CDR1 and CDR2: SEHNR, FQNEAQ (reference sequence). This CDR3 reads CASSPQTSGGGFENIQYF. The DNA of the CDR3 is TGTGCCAGCAGCCCACAGACTAGCGGGGGGGGATTCGAAAACATTCAGTACTTC.

The chain combines TRBV5-4 with TRBJ2-7, with 9 bases that match TRBD1. CDR1 is SGHNT, CDR2 YYREEE, per germline (reference sequence). CDR3 length equals 16 residues. The trim removed 4 bases at V and 0 bases at J, leaving 8 bases unmatched. The CDR3 reads CASSQTGTGYSYEQYF. CDR3 DNA: TGTGCCAGCAGCCAAACCGGGACAGGGTACTCCTACGAGCAGTACTTC.

This clonotype turned up a few times. The genes are TRBV9 and TRBJ2-5; 9 bases line up with TRBD2. Germline loops: CDR1 SGDLS, CDR2 YYNGEE. The CDR3 has 15 residues. V dropped 6 bases and J dropped 4; count of bases not matched to a gene: 10. The CDR3 region is CASTASGGPGETQYF. DNA for the CDR3: TGTGCCAGCACCGCCAGCGGGGGGCCGGGAGAGACCCAGTACTTC.

There are a few counts of this clonotype. The J gene is TRBJ2-2, the V gene TRBV27, with unresolved D. V shed 8 bases and J shed 2 bases, with 12 bases lying between them. Germline lookup yields CDR1 MNHEY and CDR2 SMNVEV (reference sequence). The CDR3 has 14 residues. The CDR3 DNA follows: TGTGCCAGCCAGATGCTAGTAAACACCGGGGAGCTGTTTTTT. Protein: CASQMLVNTGELFF.

The chain recombines TRBV7-8 with TRBJ2-7; 8 nucleotides line up with TRBD1. The CDR3 runs 12 residues. The germline gives CDR1 SGHVS, CDR2 FQNEAQ. J lost 4 bases, V lost 4 bases, and 0 bases had no gene match. This CDR3 reads CASSYRGYEQYF. DNA of the CDR3: TGTGCCAGCAGCTACAGGGGGTACGAGCAGTACTTC.